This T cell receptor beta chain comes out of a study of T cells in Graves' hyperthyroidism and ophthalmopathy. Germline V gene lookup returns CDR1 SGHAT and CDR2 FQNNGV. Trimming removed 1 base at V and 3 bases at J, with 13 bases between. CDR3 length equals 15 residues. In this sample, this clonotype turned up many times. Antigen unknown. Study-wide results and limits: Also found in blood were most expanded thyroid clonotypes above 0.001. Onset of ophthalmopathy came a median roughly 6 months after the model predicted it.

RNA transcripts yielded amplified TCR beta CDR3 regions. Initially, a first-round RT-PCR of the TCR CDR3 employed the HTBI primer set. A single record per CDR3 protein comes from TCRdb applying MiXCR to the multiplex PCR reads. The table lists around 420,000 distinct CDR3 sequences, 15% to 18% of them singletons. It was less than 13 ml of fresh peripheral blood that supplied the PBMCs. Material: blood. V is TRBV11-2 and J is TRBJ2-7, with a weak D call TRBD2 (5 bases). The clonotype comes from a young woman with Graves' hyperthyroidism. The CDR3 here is CASSLGSGTRYEQYF. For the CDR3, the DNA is TGTGCCAGCAGCTTAGGGTCGGGAACTCGCTACGAGCAGTACTTC.